This T cell receptor beta chain was sequenced during a study of blood T cell repertoires in COVID-19. Turning to the study itself: Nucleic acid was either cDNA or gDNA, and it came from T cells, B-cell-depleted T cells, or PBMCs.

The repertoire was sequenced with immunoSEQ multiplex PCR; TCRdb's copy has only in-frame clones and lacks some. Counted here are roughly 250,000 clones, around 86% occurring once; the ten biggest clones make up approximately 9.4%. The CDR3 length is 16 residues. Germline assignment: CDR1 MNHNY and CDR2 SVGAGI (reference sequence). Deletions cut 6 bases from V and 1 base from J, with 19 bases between. Sequencing was carried out using peripheral blood. The source of this sequence is a man aged 35 to 55 who had recovered from COVID-19. The chain carries TRBV6-6 and TRBJ2-7; D gene ambiguous. The CDR3: CASRADSQRFSYEQYF. CDR3 DNA: TGTGCCAGCAGAGCCGACTCCCAGCGCTTTTCCTACGAGCAGTACTTC.